The next 14 T cell receptor beta chains were all read from a single sample in a study of blood T cells in healthy people across ages. A second roughly 6 to 11 cycle PCR used barcoded and J-beta primers. TCRdb itself ran the 5' RACE reads through MiXCR, one entry per CDR3 protein. The repertoire holds 1 million or so distinct CDR3 sequences, with around 45% as singletons. Sequenced material: blood. Receptor source: a woman aged 60-75 years in good health.

The table lists this clonotype with a few counts. The chain carries TRBV28 and TRBJ2-5; tentative D call: TRBD1 (5 bases). This CDR3 spans 13 amino acids. V was trimmed by 8 bases and J by 2 bases, leaving 12 bases between them. CDR1 and CDR2 from the germline V gene are MDHEN and SYDVKM. DNA for the CDR3: TGTGCCAGCCAAGGCAGGGCACAAGAGACCCAGTACTTC. Its translation is CASQGRAQETQYF.

This clonotype came up a few times. V gene TRBV7-9 combines with J gene TRBJ2-1; 7 bases agree with TRBD2. The CDR3 consists of 16 residues. Losses at the gene ends were 0 bases for V and 3 bases for J; bases not matched to a gene: 5. CDR1 and CDR2 (germline): SEHNR, FQNEAQ (reference sequence). CDR3 amino acids: CASSLAHGRHYNEQFF. In nucleotides, the CDR3 is TGTGCCAGCAGCTTAGCGCACGGGAGGCACTACAATGAGCAGTTCTTC.

V gene TRBV7-9 combines with J gene TRBJ2-4; 8 nucleotides match TRBD1. The J segment lost 6 bases and the V segment lost 5 bases, leaving 9 bases of the junction unmatched. Germline lookup yields CDR1 SEHNR and CDR2 FQNEAQ (reference sequence). The CDR3 has 15 amino acids. This chain's CDR3 is CASSQTGEVPNIQYF. As DNA, the CDR3 is TGTGCCAGCAGCCAGACAGGGGAGGTCCCAAACATTCAGTACTTC.

J is TRBJ2-5 and V is TRBV15; TRBD1 is a possible D gene (6 bases). Per the germline V gene, CDR1 is LNHNV and CDR2 is YYDKDF (reference sequence). The CDR3 consists of 13 residues. The ends were cut back, 7 bases at V and 1 base at J, with 10 bases in the middle. The CDR3 sequence is CATTRDTQETQYF. As DNA, the CDR3 is TGTGCCACCACCCGGGACACCCAAGAGACCCAGTACTTC.

The chain has TRBV25-1 and TRBJ2-4; D might be TRBD1 or TRBD2, each matching 5 bases. TRBJ2-7 matches the DNA end more closely, so the J call is doubtful. This CDR3 is built from 15 residues. Germline-derived CDR1 and CDR2 are MGHDK and SYGVNS. CDR3 residues: CASGPTKGPFYEQYF. The CDR3 DNA is TGTGCCAGCGGACCGACAAAGGGACCCTTCTACGAGCAGTACTTC.

As for this clonotype: Germline is not matched at one junction end, which may reflect a read error. V and J are TRBV2 and TRBJ1-6, with no clear D. The CDR3 length is 13 residues. Germline CDR1 reads SNHLY; CDR2 reads FYNNEI. The CDR3 here is CASIREERSPPHF. As DNA, the CDR3 is TGTGCCAGCATCCGAGAGGAACGCTCACCCCCCCACTTT.

In the case of this clonotype: Given a much more abundant clone one base away, this may be a read error. The chain has TRBV2 and TRBJ2-7; tentatively, D is TRBD1 (6 bases). The germline V gene has CDR1 SNHLY and CDR2 FYNNEI. The CDR3 is 13 residues long. Trimming cost V 10 bases and J 4 bases, with 17 bases left between them. DNA of the CDR3: TGTGCCATAGACAGGATGTTGAGGTACGAGCAGTACTTC. The encoded protein is CAIDRMLRYEQYF. The full variable domain, completed using reference TRBV2 and TRBJ2-7, is EPEVTQTPSHQVTQMGQEVILRCVPISNHLYFYWYRQILGQKVEFLVSFYNNEISEKSEIFDDQFSVERPDGSNFTLKIRSTKLEDSAMYFCAIDRMLRYEQYFGPGTRLTVT.

The V and J genes are TRBV27 and TRBJ2-5; tentative D call: TRBD2 (6 bases). The J call could be wrong; TRBJ2-7 is a better fit for the DNA end. This CDR3 is 14 amino acids long. CDR1 MNHEY and CDR2 SMNVEV come from the germline V gene (reference sequence). CDR3 DNA sequence: TGTGCCAGCAGTGTAGGGCTAGCGCACTACGAGCAGTACTTC. Translation gives CASSVGLAHYEQYF.

The chain couples TRBV4-1 to TRBJ2-5; TRBD2 aligns across 10 bases. The ends lost 0 bases at V and 4 bases at J; junction bases unmatched: 14. There are 19 residues in the CDR3. The germline V gene has CDR1 MGHRA and CDR2 YSYEKL. The CDR3 DNA follows: TGCGCCAGCAGCCAAGATAACGTGGCTAGCGGGAGATTAGGAGAGACCCAGTACTTC. It translates to CASSQDNVASGRLGETQYF.

This clonotype has more than one count but fewer than ten. This chain joins TRBV5-1 and TRBJ2-1, with 11 nucleotides matching TRBD2. This CDR3 has 16 residues. Unmatched junction bases numbered 8, after V lost 4 bases and J lost 5 bases. Germline V gene data show CDR1 as SGHRS and CDR2 as YFSETQ. CDR3 sequence: CASSPKPGLADNEQFF. The CDR3 DNA sequence: TGCGCCAGCAGCCCAAAACCGGGACTAGCGGACAATGAGCAGTTCTTC.

In this sample, this clonotype turned up a few times. The genes are TRBV28 and TRBJ2-1, with a tentative D call TRBD1 (6 bases). The CDR3 runs to 16 residues. V shed 4 bases and J shed 12 bases, with 25 bases lying between them. Germline-derived CDR1 and CDR2 are MDHEN and SYDVKM. In DNA form, the CDR3 reads TGTGCCAGCAGTTCCGGACAGTCGCTCTCTACTGGCGGGCAGTTCTTC. This sequence encodes CASSSGQSLSTGGQFF.

The V gene is TRBV3-1, the J gene TRBJ2-1; 13 nucleotides align to TRBD2. CDR1 and CDR2 (germline): LGHDT, YNNKEL (reference sequence). This CDR3 region has 16 residues. After removal of 3 bases from V and 8 bases from J, the junction contained 7 bases not matched to a gene. The CDR3 is CASSQRTSGSLDEQFF. The DNA for the CDR3 is TGTGCCAGCAGCCAGAGGACTAGCGGGAGTTTAGATGAGCAGTTCTTC.

V and J are TRBV7-2 and TRBJ1-6; the match to TRBD1 covers 7 bases. This CDR3 spans 17 amino acids. Germline lookup yields CDR1 SGHTA and CDR2 FQGNSA. Unmatched junction bases numbered 9, after V lost 6 bases and J lost 1 base. CDR3: CASSPGGVQSYNSPLHF. In DNA form, the CDR3 reads TGTGCCAGCAGTCCAGGGGGAGTGCAGTCCTATAATTCACCCCTCCACTTT.

The J gene is TRBJ1-2, the V gene TRBV10-3; 8 nucleotides line up with TRBD1. The germline V gene has CDR1 ENHRY and CDR2 SYGVKD. Trimming at V came to 4 bases and at J to 0 bases, leaving 4 bases not matched to a gene. CDR3 length equals 15 residues. CDR3 sequence reads: CAISGGTGANYGYTF. The CDR3 DNA reads as TGTGCCATCAGTGGTGGGACAGGTGCTAACTATGGCTACACCTTC.